This T cell receptor (beta chain) was recorded in a study of OX40 agonist ivuxolimab in advanced cancers. Study background: Ivuxolimab, an antibody that agonizes OX40 (CD134), was administered to the patients. Patients treated during dose escalation were battling hepatocellular carcinoma, melanoma, renal cell or head and neck cancer. Study results and limitations: The specificity for antigen of the expanded peripheral T cells was not determined. Within 6 weeks, CD4+ and CD8+ blood T cells expanded clonally at 0.1 to 3.0 mg/kg.

From germline, CDR1 is SGHNT and CDR2 YYREEE (reference sequence). Deletions cut 0 bases from V and 5 bases from J, with 12 bases between. The CDR3 runs 14 residues. Concerning this clone: Its antigen is undetermined.

Produced via immunoSEQ multiplex PCR; TCRdb's table is partial and in-frame only. The data show more than 55,000 clones, more than 75% seen once. This sequence was found in an adult with an advanced solid tumor such as melanoma, head and neck, liver or kidney cancer. The chain joins TRBV5-4 to TRBJ2-7; perhaps TRBD2 as D (6 bases). The source material was CD4+ or CD8+ T cells sorted from blood, sampled in a trial of the OX40 agonist ivuxolimab. In DNA, the CDR3 is TGTGCCAGCAGCTTGGGGGGGGTTATGAACGAGCAGTACTTC. As protein: CASSLGGVMNEQYF.